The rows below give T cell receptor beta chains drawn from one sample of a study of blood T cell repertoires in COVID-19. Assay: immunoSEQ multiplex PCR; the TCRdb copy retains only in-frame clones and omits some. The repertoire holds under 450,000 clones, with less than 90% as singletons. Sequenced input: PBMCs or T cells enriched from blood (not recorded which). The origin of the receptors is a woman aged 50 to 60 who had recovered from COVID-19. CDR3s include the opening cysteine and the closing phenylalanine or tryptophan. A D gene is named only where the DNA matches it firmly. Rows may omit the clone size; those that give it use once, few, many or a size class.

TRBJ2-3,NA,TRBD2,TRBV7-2,TGTGCCAGCAGCTTAGAACTAGCGGGGGTTAGGAGCCCAGATACGCAGTATTTT,CASSLELAGVRSPDTQYF
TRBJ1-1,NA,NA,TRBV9,TGTGCCAGCAGCGTAGCTGGGGCCGGGACTGAAGCTTTCTTT,CASSVAGAGTEAFF
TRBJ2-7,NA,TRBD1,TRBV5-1,TGCGCCAGCAGCTTGGGAGGGACAGACCAGGTCGGCGAGCAGTACTTC,CASSLGGTDQVGEQYF
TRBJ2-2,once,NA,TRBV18,TGTGCCAGCTCACCTGCACAGAAGAACACCGGGGAGCTGTTTTTT,CASSPAQKNTGELFF
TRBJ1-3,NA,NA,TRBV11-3,TGTGCCAGCAGCTTGGGTGGGGCAGGCCCTCGCTCTGGAAACACCATATATTTT,CASSLGGAGPRSGNTIYF
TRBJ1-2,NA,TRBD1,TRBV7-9,TGTGCCAGCAGCCCTCACGGACAGGGGAGTAATTGGGGCTACACCTTC,CASSPHGQGSNWGYTF
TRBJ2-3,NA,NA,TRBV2,TGTGCCAGCAGTGAAGGGCTGAGGGATACGCAGTATTTT,CASSEGLRDTQYF
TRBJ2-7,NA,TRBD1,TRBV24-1,TGTGCCACCAGTGATTGCCCTCGACCACAGGGGCCTCCCTACGAGCAGTACTTC,CATSDCPRPQGPPYEQYF
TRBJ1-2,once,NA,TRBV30,TGTGCCTGGAGTGTACGACGGACAAACTATGGCTACACCTTC,CAWSVRRTNYGYTF
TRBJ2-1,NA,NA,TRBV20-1,TGCAGTGCCAGCGACTACAATGAGCAGTTCTTC,CSASDYNEQFF
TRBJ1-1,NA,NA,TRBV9,TGTGCCAGCAGCGTAGGGACAACGTACACTGAAGCTTTCTTT,CASSVGTTYTEAFF
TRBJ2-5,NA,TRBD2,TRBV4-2,TGTGCCAGCAGCCAAGGGGCTAGCGGGACGGGTTCGCAAGAGACCCAGTACTTC,CASSQGASGTGSQETQYF
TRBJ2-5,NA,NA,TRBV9,TGTGCCAGCAGCGAGCCCCCAGGGGAGACCCAGTACTTC,CASSEPPGETQYF
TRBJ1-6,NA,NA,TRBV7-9,TGTGCCAGCAGCTTTCAGAACTATAATTCACCCCTCCACTTT,CASSFQNYNSPLHF
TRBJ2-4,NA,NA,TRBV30,TGTGCCTGGAGTGTACGGGGGGCCAAAAACATTCAGTACTTC,CAWSVRGAKNIQYF
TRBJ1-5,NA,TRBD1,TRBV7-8,TGTGCCAGCAGCTGGGACAGGGTCAGGGCCCAGCATTTT,CASSWDRVRAQHF
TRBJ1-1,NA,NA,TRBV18,TGTGCCAGCTCTCCGCCCCAGGGTCCTGAAGCTTTCTTT,CASSPPQGPEAFF
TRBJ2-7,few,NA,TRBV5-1,TGCGCCAGCAGCTTGGAACGGGGCGAGCAGTACTTC,CASSLERGEQYF
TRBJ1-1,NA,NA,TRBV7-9,TGTGCCAGCAACCGAGGGGGTACCACTGAAGCTTTCTTT,CASNRGGTTEAFF
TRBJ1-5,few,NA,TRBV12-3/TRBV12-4,TGTGCCAGCAGTATCGACGGGAATCAGCCCCAGCATTTT,CASSIDGNQPQHF
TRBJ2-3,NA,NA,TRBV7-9,TGTGCCAGCAGCCCTACAGATACGCAGTATTTT,CASSPTDTQYF
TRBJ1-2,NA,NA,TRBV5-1,TGCGCCAGCAGCTTGGGAGGCGATAACTATGGCTACACCTTC,CASSLGGDNYGYTF
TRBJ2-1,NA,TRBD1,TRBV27,TGTGCCAGCAGTTTGACAGGGGGGTACAATGAGCAGTTCTTC,CASSLTGGYNEQFF
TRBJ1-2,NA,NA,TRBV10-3,TGTGCCATCAGTGACTCCGGGACAAACCCGAAGACGCTCTATGGCTACACCTTC,CAISDSGTNPKTLYGYTF
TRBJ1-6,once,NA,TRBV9,TGTGCCAGCAGCGTAGTTGAGAATTCACCCCTCCACTTT,CASSVVENSPLHF
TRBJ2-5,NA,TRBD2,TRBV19,TGTGCCAGCAGCTCTCCGGGACTAGCGGGAGTTGATGAGACCCAGTACTTC,CASSSPGLAGVDETQYF
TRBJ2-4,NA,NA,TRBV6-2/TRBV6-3,TGTGCCAGCAGTAGACACCAAGAGGGTGCCAAAAACATTCAGTACTTC,CASSRHQEGAKNIQYF
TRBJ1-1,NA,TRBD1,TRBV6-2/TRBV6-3,TGTGCCAGCAGTCTCACCAGGGACAGGAGTGAAGCTTTCTTT,CASSLTRDRSEAFF
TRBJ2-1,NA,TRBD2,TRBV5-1,TGCGCCAGTAGCGGGATCGGAGGGCAGGAGCAGTTCTTC,CASSGIGGQEQFF
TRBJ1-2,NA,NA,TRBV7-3,TGTGCCAGCAGCTTAACAGAGGGAGGGTATGGCTACACCTTC,CASSLTEGGYGYTF
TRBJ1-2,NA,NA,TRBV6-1,TGTGCCAGCAGTGAAGACAGGTTCCCCCTGGTGGGCTACACCTTC,CASSEDRFPLVGYTF
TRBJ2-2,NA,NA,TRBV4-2,TGTGCCAGCAGCCAGGGGAGAGTCGGGGAGCTGTTTTTT,CASSQGRVGELFF
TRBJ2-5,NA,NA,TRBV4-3,TGCGCCAGCAGCCAAGACGACCCGGGATCATCGGGGGAGACCCAGTACTTC,CASSQDDPGSSGETQYF
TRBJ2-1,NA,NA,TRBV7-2,TGTGCCAGCAGAAAAGGCGGACTGGGACTCTCGAGCTACAATGAGCAGTTCTTC,CASRKGGLGLSSYNEQFF
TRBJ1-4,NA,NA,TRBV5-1,TGCGCCAGCAGCTTGGGACGTAAGGGGGAAAAACTGTTTTTT,CASSLGRKGEKLFF
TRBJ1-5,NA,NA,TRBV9,TGTGCCAGCAGCGCACACGCGAGACATGATCAGCCCCAGCATTTT,CASSAHARHDQPQHF
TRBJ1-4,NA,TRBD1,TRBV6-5,TGTGCCAGCAGTTACTCGTCAGGGGGAAAACTGTTTTTT,CASSYSSGGKLFF